The text below deals with one TCR beta chain. Its antigen is undetermined. Per germline, CDR1 MNHEY and CDR2 SVGEGT. V gave up 4 bases and J gave up 3 bases, with 4 bases separating them. This CDR3 is built from 11 residues. The sample comes from a study of glioma-infiltrating T cells. Findings of the study overall: Above-expected tissue-blood divergence occurred in all gliomas, most in low-grade ones.

Using RNA template, CDR3s of TCR alpha and beta were amplified with iRepertoire arm-PCR. Input was 100-400 ng of tissue mRNA or PBMC total RNA. TCRdb re-called the multiplex PCR reads through MiXCR, storing one row per CDR3 protein. The sample holds over 140,000 distinct CDR3 sequences, 35% to 50% seen once. Material: glioma tissue, nonneoplastic brain tissue, or PBMCs (not recorded which). The chain links TRBV6-2 or TRBV6-3 to TRBJ2-7; no definite D call. This sequence originates from a human donor with low-grade glioma or glioblastoma, undergoing nonglioma brain surgery, or in good health (not recorded which). The CDR3 region has the DNA TGTGCCAGCAGTTCCTTCTACGAGCAGTACTTC. As protein: CASSSFYEQYF.